These T cell receptor beta chains were read from a single sample in a study of blood T cell repertoires in COVID-19. Sequencing used immunoSEQ multiplex PCR; TCRdb keeps in-frame clones, though not all of them. The sample comprises some 70,000 clones, roughly 80% of which are singletons, and less than 25% rests with the top ten. The sequencing sample was made of peripheral blood. The source of these receptors is a man aged 55 to 70 with acute or convalescent COVID-19. Both conserved end residues are part of each CDR3. Fields, in order: clone size, V gene, D gene, J gene, CDR3 DNA, CDR3 protein. A D gene is named only where the DNA matches it firmly. The listing skips clone size in some rows; elsewhere it reads once, few, many or a size class.

>-|TRBV19|-|TRBJ2-7
TGTGCCAGCACAGACAGGCCACCCTACGAGCAGTACTTC
CASTDRPPYEQYF
>-|TRBV29-1|-|TRBJ1-1
TGCAGCGTTCGAGAGAACACTGAAGCTTTCTTT
CSVRENTEAFF
>-|TRBV28|-|TRBJ2-2
TGTGCCAGCAGTTTGAGTCCCCCAGGTCTCACCGGGGAGCTGTTTTTT
CASSLSPPGLTGELFF
>-|TRBV24-1|TRBD2|TRBJ2-1
TGTGCCACCAGTGACGGGGGGGGCGAGGTATACAATGAGCAGTTCTTC
CATSDGGGEVYNEQFF
>few|TRBV2|TRBD1|TRBJ1-5
TGTGCCAGCAGTCCCCTCGGACAGGGGAATCAGCCCCAGCATTTT
CASSPLGQGNQPQHF
>few|TRBV19|TRBD1|TRBJ2-1
TGTGCCAGTAGTTGGGACAGGGGGCCCAATGAGCAGTTCTTC
CASSWDRGPNEQFF
>-|TRBV3-1/TRBV3-2|-|TRBJ2-5
TGTGCCAGCAGCCCCATGGCAGGAGGGGAGACCCAGTACTTC
CASSPMAGGETQYF
>-|TRBV28|TRBD1|TRBJ2-5
TGTGCCAGCAGGTCCCAGTTTAGTCGGGATCCAGGTGGGACAGGGGGACGTGAGACCCAGTACTTC
CASRSQFSRDPGGTGGRETQYF
>-|TRBV4-2|-|TRBJ2-3
TGTGCCAGCAGCCTCGGACTTCCAGATACGCAGTATTTT
CASSLGLPDTQYF
>-|TRBV30|-|TRBJ2-5
TGTGCCTGGAGTGTACTGGAGACCCAGTACTTC
CAWSVLETQYF
>-|TRBV6-5|-|TRBJ1-3
TGTGCCAGCATTCGGGGGGGTTCAGGAAACACCATATATTTT
CASIRGGSGNTIYF
>-|TRBV11-2|TRBD1|TRBJ2-3
TGTGCCAGCAGCTTAGAGCGACAGGGGACGCAGTATTTT
CASSLERQGTQYF
>few|TRBV2|-|TRBJ1-1
TGTGCCAGCAACGCTCTCAGGGACACTGAAGCTTTCTTT
CASNALRDTEAFF
>-|TRBV7-9|TRBD2|TRBJ2-1
TGTGCCAGCAGGAATATAGCGGGGGGGCTCCACAATGAGCAGTTCTTC
CASRNIAGGLHNEQFF
>once|TRBV28|TRBD1|TRBJ1-1
TGTGCCAGCAGCCCGCCGAGGGGGCTCACTGAAGCTTTCTTT
CASSPPRGLTEAFF
>-|TRBV19|TRBD1|TRBJ1-5
TGTGCCAGTAGTATGCGGGGGACAGGGGTCAGCAATCAGCCCCAGCATTTT
CASSMRGTGVSNQPQHF
>few|TRBV28|TRBD1|TRBJ1-1
TGTGCCAGCAGTCCTCAACAGGGGCCGAACACTGAAGCTTTCTTT
CASSPQQGPNTEAFF
>-|TRBV19|TRBD1|TRBJ2-3
TGTGCCAGTAGTATTTCCCTGGACAGGGGAGAGTATTTT
CASSISLDRGEYF
>few|TRBV5-1|-|TRBJ2-5
TGCGCCAGCAGCCAGGACACCCAAGAGACCCAGTACTTC
CASSQDTQETQYF
>-|TRBV5-1|TRBD1|TRBJ1-1
TGCGCCAGCAGCTCCAAGTTACAGGGGGTGGTGAACACTGAAGCTTTCTTT
CASSSKLQGVVNTEAFF
>-|TRBV4-2|-|TRBJ2-5
TGTGCCAGCAGCCAAGATCGTAGCGAGATTTGGGGCCAAGAGACCCAGTACTTC
CASSQDRSEIWGQETQYF
>-|TRBV5-8|TRBD1|TRBJ1-5
TGTGCCAGCAGCCCAAGGACAGGGGTTGATCAGCCCCAGCATTTT
CASSPRTGVDQPQHF
>-|TRBV5-1|-|TRBJ2-2
TGCGCCAGCAGCTTGGGAGAGGTACGGACCGGGGAGCTGTTTTTT
CASSLGEVRTGELFF
>-|TRBV7-2|TRBD1|TRBJ2-3
TGTGCCAGCAGCTTATTCAGGGGGGATACGCAGTATTTT
CASSLFRGDTQYF
>-|TRBV19|-|TRBJ1-4
TGTGCCAGTGGAGGGCTCCTTACAACTAATGAAAAACTGTTTTTT
CASGGLLTTNEKLFF
>-|TRBV4-1|TRBD1|TRBJ1-2
TGCGCCAGCAGCCCGACAGGGGGCTTCGTCGGGAGTGGCTACACCTTC
CASSPTGGFVGSGYTF
>-|TRBV7-2|TRBD1|TRBJ1-1
TGTGCCAGCAGCCAGGGACAGTTGAACACTGAAGCTTTCTTT
CASSQGQLNTEAFF
>-|TRBV4-1|TRBD2|TRBJ2-3
TGCGCCAGCAGCCTACCACTAGCGGGAGACCCAGATACGCAGTATTTT
CASSLPLAGDPDTQYF
>-|TRBV18|TRBD2|TRBJ2-1
TGTGCCAGCTCACCTACACCGACTAGCGGGGGGTACAATGAGCAGTTCTTC
CASSPTPTSGGYNEQFF
>-|TRBV7-2|-|TRBJ1-1
TGTGCCAGCAGCCGCGGCGGGGTTGTGTACACTGAAGCTTTCTTT
CASSRGGVVYTEAFF
>-|TRBV4-1|TRBD2|TRBJ2-1
TGCGCCAGCAGCCAAGACCTAGCGGGATGGGAGCAGTTCTTC
CASSQDLAGWEQFF
>-|TRBV2|TRBD1|TRBJ1-2
TGTGCCAGCCGGGCCCGGACAGGGATAACCTATGGCTACACCTTC
CASRARTGITYGYTF